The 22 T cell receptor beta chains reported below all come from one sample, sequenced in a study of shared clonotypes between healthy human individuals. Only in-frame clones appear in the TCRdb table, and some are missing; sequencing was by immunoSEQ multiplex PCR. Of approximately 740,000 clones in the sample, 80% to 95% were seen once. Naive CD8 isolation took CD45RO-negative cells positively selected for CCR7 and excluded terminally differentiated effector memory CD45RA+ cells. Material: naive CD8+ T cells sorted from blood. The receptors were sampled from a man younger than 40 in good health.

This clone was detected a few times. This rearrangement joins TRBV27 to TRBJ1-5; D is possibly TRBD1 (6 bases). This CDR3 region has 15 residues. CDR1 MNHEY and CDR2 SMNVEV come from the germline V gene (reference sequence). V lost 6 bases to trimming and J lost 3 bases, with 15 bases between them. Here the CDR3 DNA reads TGTGCCAGCAGCCTACTCCGGGACAACAATCAGCCCCAGCATTTT. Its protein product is CASSLLRDNNQPQHF.

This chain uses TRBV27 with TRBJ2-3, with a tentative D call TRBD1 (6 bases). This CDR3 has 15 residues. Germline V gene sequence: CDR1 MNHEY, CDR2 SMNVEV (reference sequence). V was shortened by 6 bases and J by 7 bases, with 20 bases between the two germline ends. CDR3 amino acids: CASSLTGYTPHTQYF. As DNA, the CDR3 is TGTGCCAGCAGCCTGACAGGCTATACCCCACATACGCAGTATTTT.

CDR3 DNA: TGTGCCAGCAGCACCCCTACGGGGCTAGCGGGAGCCTACGAGCAGTACTTC. Protein sequence: CASSTPTGLAGAYEQYF. The chain is built from TRBV7-6 and TRBJ2-7; TRBD2 matches 10 bases. Unmatched junction bases numbered 12, after V lost 5 bases and J lost 2 bases. Germline V lookup: CDR1 SGHVS, CDR2 FNYEAQ. The CDR3 covers 17 residues.

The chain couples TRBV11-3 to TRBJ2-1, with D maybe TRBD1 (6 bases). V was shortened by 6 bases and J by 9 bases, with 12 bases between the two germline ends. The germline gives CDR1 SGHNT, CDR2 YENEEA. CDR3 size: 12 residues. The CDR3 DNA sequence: TGTGCCAGCAGAGGGGACAAGGGTGAGCAGTTCTTC. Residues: CASRGDKGEQFF. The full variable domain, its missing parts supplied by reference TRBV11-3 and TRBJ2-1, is EAGVVQSPRYKIIEKKQPVAFWCNPISGHNTLYWYLQNLGQGPELLIRYENEEAVDDSQLPKDRFSAERLKGVDSTLKIQPAELGDSAVYLCASRGDKGEQFFGPGTRLTVL.

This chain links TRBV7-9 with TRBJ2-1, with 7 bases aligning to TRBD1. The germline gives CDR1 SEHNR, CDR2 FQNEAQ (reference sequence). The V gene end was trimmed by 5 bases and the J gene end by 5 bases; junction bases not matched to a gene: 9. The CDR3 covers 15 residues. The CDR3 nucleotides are TGTGCCAGCAGCGCGATACAGGGGACCCACAATGAGCAGTTCTTC. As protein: CASSAIQGTHNEQFF. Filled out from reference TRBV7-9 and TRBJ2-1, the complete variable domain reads DTGVSQNPRHKITKRGQNVTFRCDPISEHNRLYWYRQTLGQGPEFLTYFQNEAQLEKSRLLSDRFSAERPKGSFSTLEIQRTEQGDSAMYLCASSAIQGTHNEQFFGPGTRLTVL.

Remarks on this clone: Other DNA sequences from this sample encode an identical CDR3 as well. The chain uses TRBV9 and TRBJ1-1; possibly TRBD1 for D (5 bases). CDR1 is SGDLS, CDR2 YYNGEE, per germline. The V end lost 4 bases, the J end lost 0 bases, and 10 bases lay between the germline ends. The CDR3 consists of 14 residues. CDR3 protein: CASSPQELNTEAFF. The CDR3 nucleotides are TGTGCCAGCAGCCCACAGGAATTGAACACTGAAGCTTTCTTT.

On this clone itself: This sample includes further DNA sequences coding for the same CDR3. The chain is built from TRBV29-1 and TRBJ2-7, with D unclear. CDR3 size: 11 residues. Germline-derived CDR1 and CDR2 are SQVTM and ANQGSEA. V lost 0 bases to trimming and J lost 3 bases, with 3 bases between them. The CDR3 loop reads CSVEDSYEQYF. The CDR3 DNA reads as TGCAGCGTTGAAGACAGCTACGAGCAGTACTTC.

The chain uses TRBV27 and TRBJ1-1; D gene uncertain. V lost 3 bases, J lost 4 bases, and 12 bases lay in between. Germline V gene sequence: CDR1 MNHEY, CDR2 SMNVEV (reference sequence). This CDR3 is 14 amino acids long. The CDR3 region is CASSLMGYGTEAFF. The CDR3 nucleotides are TGTGCCAGCAGTTTGATGGGGTATGGCACTGAAGCTTTCTTT.

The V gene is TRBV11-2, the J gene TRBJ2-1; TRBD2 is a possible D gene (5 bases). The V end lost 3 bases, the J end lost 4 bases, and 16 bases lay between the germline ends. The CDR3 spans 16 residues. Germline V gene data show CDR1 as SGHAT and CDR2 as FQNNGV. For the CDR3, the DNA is TGTGCCAGCAGCTTGGGCGGCGGAGGTAGGTACAATGAGCAGTTCTTC. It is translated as CASSLGGGGRYNEQFF.

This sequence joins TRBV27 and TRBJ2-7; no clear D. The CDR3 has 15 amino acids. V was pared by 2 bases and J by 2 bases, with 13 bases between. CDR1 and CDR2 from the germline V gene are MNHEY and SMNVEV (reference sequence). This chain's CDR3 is CASSLDSGPAYEQYF. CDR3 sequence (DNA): TGTGCCAGCAGTTTAGATTCCGGGCCCGCCTACGAGCAGTACTTC.

CDR3 DNA sequence: TGTGCCAGTTTTCTGACTCTCCGGGACTCCTCGTACGAGCAGTACTTC. It translates to CASFLTLRDSSYEQYF. The chain couples TRBV27 to TRBJ2-7, with TRBD2 as a possible D gene (6 bases). Between the trimmed V and J ends, which lost 9 bases and 4 bases, there was a span of 25 bases. The germline V gene encodes CDR1 MNHEY and CDR2 SMNVEV (reference sequence). The length of the CDR3 is 16 residues.

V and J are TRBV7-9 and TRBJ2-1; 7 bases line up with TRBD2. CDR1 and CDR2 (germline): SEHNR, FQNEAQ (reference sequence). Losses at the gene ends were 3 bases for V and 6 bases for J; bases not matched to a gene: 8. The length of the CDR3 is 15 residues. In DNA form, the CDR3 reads TGTGCCAGCAGCTTTGCGGGAGAATTGGCCAATGAGCAGTTCTTC. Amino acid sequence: CASSFAGELANEQFF.

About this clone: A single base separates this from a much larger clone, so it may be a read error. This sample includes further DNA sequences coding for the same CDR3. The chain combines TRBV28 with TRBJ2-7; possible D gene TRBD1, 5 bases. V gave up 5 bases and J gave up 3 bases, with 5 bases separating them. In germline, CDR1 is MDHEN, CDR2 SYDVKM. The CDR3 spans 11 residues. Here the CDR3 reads CASSDSYEQYF. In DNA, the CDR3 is TGTGCCAGCAGTGACAGCTACGAGCAGTACTTC.

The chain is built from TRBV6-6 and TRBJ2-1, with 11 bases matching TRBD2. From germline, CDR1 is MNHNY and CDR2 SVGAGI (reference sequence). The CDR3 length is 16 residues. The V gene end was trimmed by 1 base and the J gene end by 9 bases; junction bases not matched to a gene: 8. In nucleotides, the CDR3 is TGTGCCAGCAGTTACTTACTAGCGGGAGAGTATAGTGAGCAGTTCTTC. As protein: CASSYLLAGEYSEQFF.

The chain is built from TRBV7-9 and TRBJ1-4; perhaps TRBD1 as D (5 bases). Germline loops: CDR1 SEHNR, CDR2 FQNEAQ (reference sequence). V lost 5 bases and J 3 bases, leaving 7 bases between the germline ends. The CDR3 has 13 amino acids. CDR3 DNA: TGTGCCAGCAGCGTGGGACCTAATGAAAAACTGTTTTTT. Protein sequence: CASSVGPNEKLFF.

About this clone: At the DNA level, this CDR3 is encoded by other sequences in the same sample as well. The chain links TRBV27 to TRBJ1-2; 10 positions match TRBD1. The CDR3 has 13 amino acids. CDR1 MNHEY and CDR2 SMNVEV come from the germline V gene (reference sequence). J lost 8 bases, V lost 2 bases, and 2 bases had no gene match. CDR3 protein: CASSLDRGRGYTF. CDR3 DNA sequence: TGTGCCAGCAGTTTAGACAGGGGGCGGGGCTACACCTTC.

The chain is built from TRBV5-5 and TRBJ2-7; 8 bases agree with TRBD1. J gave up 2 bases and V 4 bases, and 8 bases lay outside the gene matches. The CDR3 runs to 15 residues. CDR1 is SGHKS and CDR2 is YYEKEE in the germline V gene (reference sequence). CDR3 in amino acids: CASSLLWTGTYEQYF. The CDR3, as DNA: TGTGCCAGCAGCCTGCTTTGGACAGGGACCTACGAGCAGTACTTC.

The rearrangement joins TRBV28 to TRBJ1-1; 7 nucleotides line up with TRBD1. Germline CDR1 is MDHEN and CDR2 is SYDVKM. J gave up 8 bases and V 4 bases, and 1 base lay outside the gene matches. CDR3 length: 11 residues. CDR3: CASSSGQEAFF. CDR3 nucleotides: TGTGCCAGCAGTTCGGGACAGGAAGCTTTCTTT.

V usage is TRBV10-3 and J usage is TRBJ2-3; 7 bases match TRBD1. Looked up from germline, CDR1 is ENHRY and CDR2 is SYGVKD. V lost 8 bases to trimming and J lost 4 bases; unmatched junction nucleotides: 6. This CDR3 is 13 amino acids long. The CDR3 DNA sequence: TGTGCCATCCGAGACGGACAGGCAGATACGCAGTATTTT. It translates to CAIRDGQADTQYF.

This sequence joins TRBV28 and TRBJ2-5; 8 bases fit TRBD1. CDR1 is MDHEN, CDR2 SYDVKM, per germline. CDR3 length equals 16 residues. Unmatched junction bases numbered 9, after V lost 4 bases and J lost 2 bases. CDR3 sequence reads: CASSSGTGRTQETQYF. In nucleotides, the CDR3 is TGTGCCAGCAGTTCCGGGACAGGAAGAACTCAAGAGACCCAGTACTTC.

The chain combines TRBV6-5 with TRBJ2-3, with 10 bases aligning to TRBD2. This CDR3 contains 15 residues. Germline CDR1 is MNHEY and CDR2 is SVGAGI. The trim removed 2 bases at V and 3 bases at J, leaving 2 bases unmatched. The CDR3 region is CASSYPSGSTDTQYF. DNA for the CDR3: TGTGCCAGCAGTTACCCTAGCGGGAGTACAGATACGCAGTATTTT.

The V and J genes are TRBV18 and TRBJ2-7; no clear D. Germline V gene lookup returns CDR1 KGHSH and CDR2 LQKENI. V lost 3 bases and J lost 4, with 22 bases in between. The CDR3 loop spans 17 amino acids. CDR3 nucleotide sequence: TGTGCCAGCTCACCGAAATGGAGTGCGGTCGGGTGGTACGAGCAGTACTTC. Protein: CASSPKWSAVGWYEQYF.